The clone carrying this T cell receptor (beta chain) has more than one count but fewer than ten. What it binds is unknown. This CDR3 is 14 amino acids long. The V end lost 1 base, the J end lost 7 bases, and 12 bases lay between the germline ends. CDR1 and CDR2 from the germline V gene are SGHRS and YFSETQ. This sample was taken from a study of T cell responses to AZD1222 COVID-19 vaccine. Study findings and constraints: Spike-specific TCR breadth and depth grew following two AZD1222 doses. All repertoire sampling was performed exclusively after the peak T cell response.

Using immunoSEQ multiplex PCR, the repertoire was profiled, and TCRdb retains in-frame clones only, with some absent. The top ten clones hold approximately 4% of a sample with about 130,000 clones, roughly 80% of them seen once. The sample in question was peripheral blood, obtained on day 0 of AZD1222 vaccination. This sequence originates from an adult in good health. This chain uses TRBV5-1 with TRBJ2-1, with a weak D call TRBD2 (5 bases). CDR3 in amino acids: CASSLNSPGNEQFF. In DNA form, the CDR3 reads TGCGCCAGCAGCTTGAACTCCCCGGGGAATGAGCAGTTCTTC.